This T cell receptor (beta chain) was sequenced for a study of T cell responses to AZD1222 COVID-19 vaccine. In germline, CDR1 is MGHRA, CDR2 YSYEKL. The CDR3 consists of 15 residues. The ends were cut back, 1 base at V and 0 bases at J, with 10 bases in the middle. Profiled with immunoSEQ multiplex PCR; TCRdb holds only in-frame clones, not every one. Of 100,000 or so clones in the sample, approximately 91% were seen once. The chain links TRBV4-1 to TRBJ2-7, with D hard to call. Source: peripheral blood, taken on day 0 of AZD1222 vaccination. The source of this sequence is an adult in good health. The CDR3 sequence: CASSQAAMSSYEQYF. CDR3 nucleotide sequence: TGCGCCAGCAGCCAAGCGGCCATGAGCTCCTACGAGCAGTACTTC.